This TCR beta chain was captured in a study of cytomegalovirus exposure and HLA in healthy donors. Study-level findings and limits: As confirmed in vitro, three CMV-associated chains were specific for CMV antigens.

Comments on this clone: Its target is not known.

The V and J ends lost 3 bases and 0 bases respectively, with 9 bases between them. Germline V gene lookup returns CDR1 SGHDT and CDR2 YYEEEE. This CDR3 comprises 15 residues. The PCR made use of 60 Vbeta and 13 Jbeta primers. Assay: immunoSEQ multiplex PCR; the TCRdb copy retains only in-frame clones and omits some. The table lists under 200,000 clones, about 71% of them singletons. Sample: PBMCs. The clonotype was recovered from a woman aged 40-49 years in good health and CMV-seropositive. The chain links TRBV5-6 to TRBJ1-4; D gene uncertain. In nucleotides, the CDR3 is TGTGCCAGCAGCTCCCCGGGTGCAACTAATGAAAAACTGTTTTTT. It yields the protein CASSSPGATNEKLFF.